This T cell receptor (beta chain) was captured in a study of Graves' ophthalmopathy and Graves' hyperthyroidism (dated by TCRdb to the late 2010s). As for the study more broadly: Peripheral blood was collected at initial diagnosis, before any treatment. In roughly 6 hyperthyroidism patients, the T-cell repertoires found in thyroid tissue were compared with those found in blood. To explore V-J signatures distinguishing ophthalmopathy from hyperthyroidism, a discovery set of 100 patients (more than 40 ophthalmopathy, some 57 stable hyperthyroidism) was enrolled. To tell Graves' ophthalmopathy apart from Graves' hyperthyroidism, and to predict which patients would progress to ophthalmopathy, the study relied on TCR beta repertoire signatures. An independent validation cohort comprised under 20 hyperthyroidism patients and 15 to 17 patients who later progressed from hyperthyroidism to ophthalmopathy. Following sample collection, hyperthyroidism patients were given methimazole at a starting dose of 30 mg daily, and ophthalmopathy patients were given high-dose intravenous methylprednisolone. In total, some 140 blood samples were TCR-sequenced: fewer than 50 ophthalmopathy, approximately 75 hyperthyroidism and around 17 hyperthyroidism-to-ophthalmopathy patients. Findings and caveats that apply to the study as a whole: In validation, the model predicted ophthalmopathy progression with less than 71% sensitivity and 72.22% specificity; 12 predicted patients were CT-confirmed with GO in a median of 6.5 months. Most expanded thyroid clonotypes with a frequency above 0.001 also appeared in blood, which suggests that blood repertoires may reflect the immune response in the thyroid. Sample size was not predetermined statistically, and investigators were not blinded to group allocation. The 13-signature model separated ophthalmopathy from stable hyperthyroidism with over 85% sensitivity and around 81% specificity in cross-validation, and 80%/75% in the test set.

Taken from cysteine to phenylalanine, the CDR3 has 14 residues. The kept DNA is CDR3 alone, 42 bases in frame from the first base. According to the germline V gene (reference sequence), CDR1 reads DFQATT and CDR2 reads SNEGSKA. At the junction V is shortened by 6 bases and J by 3 bases; bases outside the gene matches: 7. For repertoire sequencing, the TCR beta CDR3 regions were amplified from RNA transcripts. A first-round RT-PCR used HTBI primers with the Qiagen OneStep RT-PCR kit, followed by a second-round multiplex PCR, size selection and purification. Sequencing of the libraries was carried out on an Illumina HiSeq2000 in paired-end mode with 100 bp reads. Under the source paper's analysis protocol: SOAPnuke was used to process the reads, removing any read that contained adapters or uncalled bases, had a mean Phred below 15, or lacked an exact match to the constant primer or identifier. High-quality paired reads were merged with COPE v1.2.5. Each unique nucleotide sequence was defined as a clonotype, and clonotypes were aligned to IMGT TRB V, D and J references with MiTCR v1.1. Analysis was restricted to V-J combinations with a frequency above 0.0001, which covered roughly 99% of repertoires. A TCR clonal expansion and chaos score per V-J combination was defined as the ratio of F50 clonal expansion to chaos observed in the TCRdist matrix. Features were reduced by Welch's t-statistics and random forest to over 10 V-J combinations, which fed a naive Bayes classifier. The Morisita-Horn index was used to measure how similar the thyroid and blood repertoires were. The public sequencing data were trimmed at Q25 with fastp and processed into clonotypes with MiXCR by TCRdb, which kept only in-frame beta chains. Identical CDR3 protein sequences are pooled into one entry, listed with their most common genes and DNA. These V and J calls derive from TCRdb rather than the authors' analysis. This sample comprises about 700,000 distinct CDR3 sequences, 40% of them detected only once. The ten largest clones add up to 44% of the sample.

Ophthalmopathy patients were characterized by moderately to severely active disease, a Clinical Activity Score of at least 3, a NOSPECS grade of at least 4, and a disease duration under 3 months. Patients were excluded if they had other autoimmune diseases, uncontrolled infections, pregnancy or lactation. Clinical symptoms, serum thyroxine, TRAb, thyroid ultrasound and orbital computed tomography formed the basis of the diagnosis. Ficoll-Paque density gradient centrifugation was used to isolate PBMCs from 8 to 10 ml of fresh peripheral blood. Total RNA was extracted with Trizol reagent and quality-checked on an Agilent 2100 Bioanalyzer. This clonotype was observed a few times. The specificity of this receptor is unknown. No base-level quality is on record; no much larger clone is a single base apart.

Sequencing input: peripheral blood. The source is an adult man with Graves' ophthalmopathy. Here the chain combines TRBV20-1 and TRBJ1-2, with 10 middle bases fitting TRBD1. In nucleotides, the sequence is TGCAGTGCACGAACCGGGACAGGGGACTATGGCTACACCTTC. Translated, this gives CSARTGTGDYGYTF.